The 19 T cell receptor beta chains given below trace back to one sample, sequenced in a study of cytomegalovirus exposure and HLA in healthy donors. 13 Jbeta primers and 60 Vbeta primers were used for the PCR. TCRdb keeps only in-frame clones here, not all; method: immunoSEQ multiplex PCR. The sample shows roughly 140,000 clones, approximately 60% of them seen only once. Sequenced: PBMCs. All receptors come from a woman aged 55 to 70 in good health and CMV-seropositive.

This chain joins TRBV10-3 and TRBJ2-1, with D possibly TRBD1 on 5 matching bases. Trimming shortened V by 1 base and J by 9 bases, and 13 bases separated the two germline ends. This CDR3 has 14 amino acids. Germline CDR1 reads ENHRY; CDR2 reads SYGVKD. The CDR3 nucleotides are TGTGCCATCAGTGAGTTGCAGGGCTCGGGTGAGCAGTTCTTC. It specifies CAISELQGSGEQFF.

Note on this clone: At the DNA level, this CDR3 is encoded by other sequences in the same sample as well. The chain combines TRBV7-9 with TRBJ2-1; 11 bases fit TRBD2. Looked up from germline, CDR1 is SEHNR and CDR2 is FQNEAQ (reference sequence). After removal of 3 bases from V and 7 bases from J, the junction contained 8 bases not matched to a gene. CDR3 length: 16 amino acids. For the CDR3, the DNA is TGTGCCAGCAGCTTGCCCATAGCGGGAGGGCGGAATGAGCAGTTCTTC. It is translated as CASSLPIAGGRNEQFF.

The chain links TRBV7-2 to TRBJ2-7, with a possible D match to TRBD1 (5 bases). Per germline, CDR1 SGHTA and CDR2 FQGNSA. Trimming left V 6 bases short and J 7 bases short, with 16 bases between. CDR3 length: 13 residues. CDR3 amino acids: CASRGQQTREQYF. The DNA of the CDR3 is TGTGCCAGCAGGGGGCAACAGACGAGGGAGCAGTACTTC. The full variable domain, with the rest looked up from reference TRBV7-2 and TRBJ2-7, is GAGVSQSPSNKVTEKGKDVELRCDPISGHTALYWYRQSLGQGLEFLIYFQGNSAPDKSGLPSDRFSAERTGGSVSTLTIQRTQQEDSAVYLCASRGQQTREQYFGPGTRLTVT.

The chain couples TRBV7-2 to TRBJ2-3, with D maybe TRBD2 (6 bases). The V gene lost 5 bases and the J gene lost 2 bases, with 14 bases spanning the gap. The CDR3 has 15 amino acids. Germline-derived CDR1 and CDR2 are SGHTA and FQGNSA. As DNA, the CDR3 is TGTGCCAGCAGCCTCCGGGACTCCCTCACAGATACGCAGTATTTT. Translating gives CASSLRDSLTDTQYF.

Here the CDR3 DNA reads TGTGCCAGTAGTATAGGTGGAGGAAAGGGAGGGTCTGGGGCCAACGTCCTGACTTTC. It codes for CASSIGGGKGGSGANVLTF. The gene calls are TRBV19 and TRBJ2-6; 7 bases fit TRBD2. Germline lookup yields CDR1 LNHDA and CDR2 SQIVND (reference sequence). The CDR3 has 19 amino acids. J lost 1 base, V lost 1 base, and 10 bases had no gene match.

The genes are TRBV29-1 and TRBJ2-1; 11 nucleotides align to TRBD2. There are 15 residues in the CDR3. The J segment lost 0 bases and the V segment lost 7 bases, leaving 5 bases of the junction unmatched. Germline V gene lookup returns CDR1 SQVTM and CDR2 ANQGSEA. This CDR3 reads CSAATSGDSYNEQFF. In nucleotides, the CDR3 is TGCAGCGCTGCGACTAGCGGGGACTCCTACAATGAGCAGTTCTTC.

This clone has just one count. The chain employs TRBV7-9 and TRBJ2-2; TRBD2 matches 10 bases. CDR3 length: 15 amino acids. V trimming: 7 bases; J trimming: 7 bases; junction bases outside the gene matches: 9. CDR1 SEHNR and CDR2 FQNEAQ come from the germline V gene (reference sequence). The CDR3 sequence is CASTTTGLAVGELFF. As DNA, the CDR3 is TGTGCCAGCACAACTACCGGACTAGCGGTCGGGGAGCTGTTTTTT.

V usage is TRBV5-5 and J usage is TRBJ2-1; 7 nucleotides line up with TRBD1. The CDR3 is made up of 14 amino acids. V shed 3 bases, J shed 7 bases, and the junction held 7 bases outside the gene matches. The germline gives CDR1 SGHKS, CDR2 YYEKEE (reference sequence). This CDR3 is CASSSTGTDNEQFF. The CDR3 nucleotides read TGTGCCAGCAGCTCTACTGGGACAGATAATGAGCAGTTCTTC.

This rearrangement joins TRBV5-8 to TRBJ2-7; 8 bases are a match to TRBD1. Germline CDR1 reads SGHTS; CDR2 reads YDEGEE. The CDR3 totals 15 residues. V was clipped by 4 bases and J by 7 bases; unmatched bases: 13. CDR3 region: CASSVRTGLAREQYF. CDR3 nucleotides: TGTGCCAGCAGCGTGCGGACAGGGCTTGCACGGGAGCAGTACTTC.

In its sample, this clone was seen a few times. This sequence joins TRBV30 and TRBJ2-7, with D maybe TRBD1 (5 bases). This CDR3 has 12 amino acids. Germline CDR1 is GTSNPN and CDR2 is SVGIG (reference sequence). Trimming removed 0 bases from V and 5 bases from J, with 8 bases in between. The CDR3 DNA reads as TGTGCCTGGAGTGTACAGGCACACGAGCAGTACTTC. Translated: CAWSVQAHEQYF.

This chain connects TRBV11-2 to TRBJ2-1; TRBD1 matches at 12 bases. J was trimmed by 8 bases and V by 3 bases; bases with no gene match: 2. CDR3 length equals 14 residues. The V gene's germline CDR1 is SGHAT and CDR2 FQNNGV. The CDR3 spells CASSLGQGAHEQFF. The CDR3, as DNA: TGTGCCAGCAGCTTGGGACAGGGGGCCCATGAGCAGTTCTTC.

This clone has only a few counts. The chain couples TRBV28 to TRBJ1-2, with TRBD1 matching 8 bases. Per germline, CDR1 MDHEN and CDR2 SYDVKM. The CDR3 is made up of 15 amino acids. V trimming: 6 bases; J trimming: 5 bases; junction bases outside the gene matches: 11. In DNA, the CDR3 is TGTGCCAGCAGACCGGGAGACAGGGGAAATTATGGCTACACCTTC. It encodes CASRPGDRGNYGYTF.

This clone showed up just a few times. The rearrangement links TRBV2 to TRBJ2-4; D might be TRBD2 (7 bases). The V end lost 4 bases, the J end lost 8 bases, and 18 bases lay between the germline ends. This CDR3 has 15 amino acids. CDR1 and CDR2 (germline): SNHLY, FYNNEI. CDR3 nucleotides: TGTGCCAGCAGTGTTTTCGGGGGCCGGGGGGACATTCAGTACTTC. This sequence encodes CASSVFGGRGDIQYF. The full variable domain, its missing parts supplied by reference TRBV2 and TRBJ2-4, is EPEVTQTPSHQVTQMGQEVILRCVPISNHLYFYWYRQILGQKVEFLVSFYNNEISEKSEIFDDQFSVERPDGSNFTLKIRSTKLEDSAMYFCASSVFGGRGDIQYFGAGTRLSVL.

The chain employs TRBV2 and TRBJ1-1; no definite D call. Per germline, CDR1 SNHLY and CDR2 FYNNEI. The CDR3 runs 11 residues. V lost 8 bases to trimming and J lost 8 bases, with 12 bases between them. The CDR3 coding sequence is TGTGCCAGCGGAGCTTACGCCGAAGCTTTCTTT. Amino acid sequence: CASGAYAEAFF.

This clone was recorded a few times. The V gene is TRBV9, the J gene TRBJ1-1; weak D call: TRBD1 (6 bases). The CDR3 has 16 residues. The germline gives CDR1 SGDLS, CDR2 YYNGEE. V shed 3 bases and J shed 8 bases, with 23 bases lying between them. The CDR3 reads CASSAMGGPSYGEAFF. CDR3 nucleotides: TGTGCCAGCAGCGCCATGGGGGGGCCGTCATACGGAGAAGCTTTCTTT. Together with reference TRBV9 and TRBJ1-1, the CDR3 gives the full variable domain: DSGVTQTPKHLITATGQRVTLRCSPRSGDLSVYWYQQSLDQGLQFLIQYYNGEERAKGNILERFSAQQFPDLHSELNLSSLELGDSALYFCASSAMGGPSYGEAFFGQGTRLTVV.

This clone appeared a single time. V gene TRBV11-3 combines with J gene TRBJ2-1; D possibly corresponds to TRBD1 (6 bases). This CDR3 region has 14 residues. CDR1 and CDR2 from the germline V gene are SGHNT and YENEEA. Trimming pared 1 base from V and 5 bases from J, leaving 9 bases between. The CDR3 reads CASSLGGDNNEQFF. DNA for the CDR3: TGTGCCAGCAGCTTAGGAGGGGACAACAATGAGCAGTTCTTC.

The rearrangement links TRBV30 to TRBJ2-6; 10 bases are shared with TRBD1. After removal of 2 bases from V and 1 base from J, the junction contained 8 bases not matched to a gene. CDR1 and CDR2 from the germline V gene are GTSNPN and SVGIG (reference sequence). The CDR3 loop spans 18 amino acids. The CDR3 nucleotides are TGTGCCTGGAGTCGCCGGACAGGGGGGCGTTCTGGGGCCAACGTCCTGACTTTC. It specifies CAWSRRTGGRSGANVLTF.

This clone appeared once. This chain links TRBV6-1 with TRBJ1-5; D is ambiguous. Trimming left V 5 bases short and J 4 bases short, with 9 bases between. CDR3 length: 13 residues. Germline CDR1 MNHNS, CDR2 SASEGT. The CDR3 region is CASSLDGNQPQHF. In DNA, the CDR3 is TGTGCCAGCAGTCTAGACGGGAATCAGCCCCAGCATTTT.

The CDR3 spells CASSYEGVNTEAFF. The CDR3 DNA sequence: TGTGCCAGCAGTTACGAGGGCGTGAACACTGAAGCTTTCTTT. The V and J genes are TRBV6-5 and TRBJ1-1; the D is unclear. This CDR3 region has 14 residues. Deletions cut 2 bases from V and 0 bases from J, with 7 bases between. Germline lookup yields CDR1 MNHEY and CDR2 SVGAGI.